This TCR beta chain was documented in a study of blood T cell repertoires in COVID-19. In the study overall: The study drew acute and convalescent COVID-19 samples from the United States, Italy and Spain. T cells, B-cell-depleted T cells, or PBMCs supplied cDNA or gDNA.

Germline V gene data show CDR1 as MGHDK and CDR2 as SYGVNS. This CDR3 region has 17 residues. V gave up 1 base and J gave up 3 bases; unmatched junction bases: 5. Per the study methods: Amplification from reference gene primers served as the basis for estimated nucleated cell counts. Method: immunoSEQ multiplex PCR; TCRdb's copy keeps in-frame clones and lacks some. V, J and clone size are those of that table, while D and trimming were read from the DNA. The sample shows about 120,000 clones, over 75% of them seen only once. The TCR comes from a man in his sixties with acute or convalescent COVID-19. V is TRBV25-1 and J is TRBJ2-1; 11 bases match TRBD2. Sequenced: peripheral blood. As DNA, the CDR3 is TGTGCCAGCAGTGAATTTAGCGGGAGGGAGGGCTACAATGAGCAGTTCTTC. It specifies CASSEFSGREGYNEQFF. Variable domain in full (rest from reference TRBV25-1 and TRBJ2-1): EADIYQTPRYLVIGTGKKITLECSQTMGHDKMYWYQQDPGMELHLIHYSYGVNSTEKGDLSSESTVSRIRTEHFPLTLESARPSHTSQYLCASSEFSGREGYNEQFFGPGTRLTVL.